What follows is one TCR beta chain and its context. Its antigen is unidentified. Sequencing was performed with immunoSEQ multiplex PCR; in TCRdb, only in-frame clones are kept and a portion is missing. The sample consists of tens of thousands of clones, roughly nine tenths of them appearing once. Trimming pared 3 bases from V and 6 bases from J, leaving 11 bases between. The CDR3 loop spans 13 amino acids. Germline loops: CDR1 MDHEN, CDR2 SYDVKM. As to time point: week 35, safety follow-up. Vaccine doses each comprised 300 ug of mutant IDH1 20-mer peptide, with topical imiquimod. Each tumor in the donors was a new WHO grade 3 or 4 astrocytoma, IDH1-mutant and ATRX-lost. These data originate in a study of a mutant IDH1 vaccine in newly diagnosed glioma. Study as a whole: Previous treatment comprised radiotherapy, temozolomide, or both, mostly both.

The receptor comes from a man in his forties with glioma. The chain is built from TRBV28 and TRBJ1-2; D remains unclear. The sample in question was PBMCs, obtained from a glioma patient whose treatment included an IDH1 peptide vaccine. CDR3 nucleotide sequence: TGTGCCAGCAGTTTTTCTAATAGGGATGGCTACACCTTC. This translates into CASSFSNRDGYTF.